The 9 T cell receptor beta chains listed next were all sequenced from one sample in a study of blood T cell repertoires in COVID-19 (dated by TCRdb to between 2020 and 2021). To prepare the library, the immunoSEQ multiplex PCR assay was applied. TCRdb re-hosts the immuneACCESS table, in-frame sequences only. Its copies lack some clones; in the studies checked, an unresolved V gene accounts for under half of them, and the cause for the rest is not known. The sample includes fewer than 200,000 clones, with approximately 91% observed a single time. Approximately 4.6% of the sample is taken by the ten largest. Sequencing used peripheral blood. The receptor set was obtained from a man aged 18 to 30 with COVID-19, enrolled during active disease.

The chain has TRBV15 and TRBJ1-2, with D unclear. Germline loops: CDR1 LNHNV, CDR2 YYDKDF (reference sequence). The CDR3 extends over 14 amino acids. V lost 0 bases to trimming and J lost 4 bases, with 9 bases between them. CDR3 DNA sequence: TGTGCCACCAGCAGAGAAGAGGTTTCCTATGGCTACACCTTC. Translating it yields CATSREEVSYGYTF.

The gene calls are TRBV18 and TRBJ1-5; 7 bases map to TRBD1. This CDR3 is 15 amino acids long. CDR1 KGHSH and CDR2 LQKENI come from the germline V gene. Germline trimming cut 4 bases from V and 4 bases from J; bases unmatched to any gene: 7. The DNA of the CDR3 is TGTGCCAGCTCACTCCTGGCAGGGGGAAATCAGCCCCAGCATTTT. This translates into CASSLLAGGNQPQHF.

This rearrangement joins TRBV30 to TRBJ2-7; weak D call: TRBD2 (6 bases). Germline V gives CDR1 GTSNPN, CDR2 SVGIG (reference sequence). This CDR3 spans 13 amino acids. V was shortened by 3 bases and J by 4 bases, with 13 bases between the two germline ends. The CDR3 DNA follows: TGTGCCTGGAGGGTAGGAGGGGCTTACGAGCAGTACTTC. Translating gives CAWRVGGAYEQYF.

The CDR3, as DNA: TGTGCCAGTAGTGCCCGGGACAGGGGTTATGGCTACACCTTC. This codes for CASSARDRGYGYTF. This chain uses TRBV19 with TRBJ1-2; 10 nucleotides line up with TRBD1. Trimming at V came to 5 bases and at J to 5 bases, leaving 5 bases not matched to a gene. CDR1 and CDR2 (germline): LNHDA, SQIVND (reference sequence). The CDR3 is 14 amino acids.

The chain links TRBV4-3 to TRBJ2-7; 10 bases align to TRBD2. V gave up 1 base and J gave up 2 bases; unmatched junction bases: 2. The CDR3 contains 15 residues. Per the germline V gene, CDR1 is LGHNA and CDR2 is YSLEER. CDR3 bases: TGCGCCAGCAGCCAAGGGCTAGCGGGGGCCTACGAGCAGTACTTC. Its protein product is CASSQGLAGAYEQYF.

The V and J genes are TRBV27 and TRBJ1-4; a weak D match, TRBD1 (5 bases). Deletions cut 3 bases from V and 1 base from J, with 6 bases between. Germline CDR1 and CDR2: MNHEY and SMNVEV (reference sequence). The CDR3 spans 14 residues. This CDR3 is CASSFTGTNEKLFF. CDR3 coding DNA: TGTGCCAGCAGTTTCACAGGAACTAATGAAAAACTGTTTTTT.

The CDR3 region has the DNA TGTGCCACCAGCCAAGCGGGAGAAACCTACGAGCAGTACTTC. Translating gives CATSQAGETYEQYF. The rearrangement uses TRBV24-1 and TRBJ2-7, with 8 bases identical to TRBD2. Germline assignment: CDR1 KGHDR and CDR2 SFDVKD. Trimming removed 7 bases from V and 2 bases from J; junction bases left unmatched: 6. The CDR3 contains 14 residues.

This rearrangement joins TRBV10-2 to TRBJ1-6; 8 positions match TRBD1. The trim removed 4 bases at V and 8 bases at J, leaving 4 bases unmatched. The length of the CDR3 is 14 residues. Germline V gene lookup returns CDR1 WSHSY and CDR2 SAAADI. CDR3 amino acids: CASSGGRGHSPLHF. CDR3 coding DNA: TGCGCCAGCAGTGGGGGCAGGGGGCATTCACCCCTCCACTTT.

The J gene is TRBJ2-1, the V gene TRBV6-5, with 7 bases lining up with TRBD2. The V gene end was trimmed by 5 bases and the J gene end by 4 bases; junction bases not matched to a gene: 8. Germline values: CDR1 MNHEY, CDR2 SVGAGI. The CDR3 runs to 15 residues. The CDR3 loop reads CASSPSGATYNEQFF. DNA for the CDR3: TGTGCCAGCAGTCCCAGCGGGGCCACATACAATGAGCAGTTCTTC.